The 23 T cell receptor beta chains below all came from one sample that was sequenced in a study of blood T cell repertoires in COVID-19 (dated by TCRdb to about 2020). Library prep was done by the immunoSEQ multiplex PCR assay. TCRdb retrieved this table from immuneACCESS and kept in-frame rearrangements only. Not all clones are present; in checked studies, unresolved V genes account for under half, and no reason is known for the remainder. A total of a few hundred thousand clones appear in this sample, approximately 88% of them only once. Clones ranked in the top ten supply under 8% of the sample. Sequencing was carried out using peripheral blood. These TCRs come from a man younger than 35 who had recovered from COVID-19.

The V gene is TRBV25-1, the J gene TRBJ1-2; possible D gene TRBD1, 6 bases. V lost 4 bases and J 8 bases, leaving 17 bases between the germline ends. CDR3 length: 14 amino acids. Germline assignment: CDR1 MGHDK and CDR2 SYGVNS. CDR3 loop: CASSALTGTFGYTF. The CDR3 nucleotides are TGTGCCAGCAGTGCCCTGACAGGCACCTTCGGCTACACCTTC.

This sequence joins TRBV19 and TRBJ1-1, with D perhaps matching TRBD1 (6 bases). With 4 bases removed from V and 4 bases from J, the gap between germline ends came to 10 bases. This CDR3 contains 13 residues. The germline gives CDR1 LNHDA, CDR2 SQIVND (reference sequence). CDR3 region: CASSRGGGTEAFF. In nucleotides, the CDR3 is TGTGCCAGTAGTAGGGGAGGGGGCACTGAAGCTTTCTTT. The full variable domain, rest sourced from reference TRBV19 and TRBJ1-1, is DGGITQSPKYLFRKEGQNVTLSCEQNLNHDAMYWYRQDPGQGLRLIYYSQIVNDFQKGDIAEGYSVSREKKESFPLTVTSAQKNPTAFYLCASSRGGGTEAFFGQGTRLTVV.

This clone was picked up one time. This chain uses TRBV29-1 with TRBJ1-1; 12 nucleotides align to TRBD1. The CDR3 sequence is 15 residues long. Trimming cost V 5 bases and J 10 bases; bases outside gene matches: 14. Germline assignment: CDR1 SQVTM and CDR2 ANQGSEA. CDR3 DNA: TGCAGCGTTTGGGAGACGGGACAGGGGGCGATAGGAGCTTTCTTT. Amino acids: CSVWETGQGAIGAFF.

V gene TRBV9 combines with J gene TRBJ2-5; D not resolved. CDR1 and CDR2 (germline): SGDLS, YYNGEE. The V end lost 4 bases, the J end lost 7 bases, and 5 bases lay between the germline ends. There are 10 residues in the CDR3. The CDR3 here is CASSLRTQYF. The CDR3 DNA is TGTGCCAGCAGCCTCAGGACCCAGTACTTC.

This chain joins TRBV15 and TRBJ1-1; D is unclear. CDR3 length equals 13 residues. V lost 4 bases, J lost 5 bases, and 11 bases lay in between. Per germline, CDR1 LNHNV and CDR2 YYDKDF (reference sequence). CDR3 coding DNA: TGTGCCACCAGCACCCGACGACTAACTGAAGCTTTCTTT. It translates to CATSTRRLTEAFF.

The chain is built from TRBV7-2 and TRBJ1-2; D perhaps matches TRBD1 (6 bases). Trimming removed 5 bases from V and 6 bases from J, with 16 bases in between. Germline loops: CDR1 SGHTA, CDR2 FQGNSA. CDR3 length equals 14 residues. Here the CDR3 reads CASSPTQGSHGYTF. DNA for the CDR3: TGTGCCAGCAGCCCGACACAGGGAAGTCATGGCTACACCTTC.

V is TRBV7-9 and J is TRBJ1-6, with D perhaps matching TRBD1 (6 bases). This CDR3 comprises 16 residues. Trimming cost V 4 bases and J 0 bases, with 10 bases left between them. Germline V gene lookup returns CDR1 SEHNR and CDR2 FQNEAQ (reference sequence). In nucleotides, the CDR3 is TGTGCCAGCAGCTCCCAGGGGAGCTCCTATAATTCACCCCTCCACTTT. It translates to CASSSQGSSYNSPLHF.

The V call is TRBV12-3 or TRBV12-4, the J call TRBJ2-3, with no clear D. There are 12 residues in the CDR3. Trimming pared 5 bases from V and 4 bases from J, leaving 7 bases between. The CDR3 DNA is TGTGCCAGCAGTGCAGTGGCAGATACGCAGTATTTT. It translates to CASSAVADTQYF.

The CDR3 sequence: CATRIIPTENTEAFF. DNA of the CDR3: TGTGCCACCAGAATCATTCCTACAGAGAACACTGAAGCTTTCTTT. The chain combines TRBV24-1 with TRBJ1-1; no reliable D call. Germline CDR1 reads KGHDR; CDR2 reads SFDVKD. Trimming pared 7 bases from V and 1 base from J, leaving 15 bases between. The CDR3 runs 15 residues.

The V call is TRBV3-1 (or the pseudogene TRBV3-2), the J call TRBJ2-3; the match to TRBD2 covers 14 bases. CDR1 and CDR2 (germline): LGHDT, YNNKEL (reference sequence). The CDR3 is made up of 19 amino acids. The V and J ends lost 0 bases and 2 bases, in that order; junction bases with no gene match: 7. The CDR3 loop reads CASSQEPGLAGGYTDTQYF. The CDR3 DNA reads TGTGCCAGCAGCCAAGAGCCCGGACTAGCGGGGGGATACACAGATACGCAGTATTTT.

V is TRBV6-5 and J is TRBJ2-3, with TRBD1 as a possible D gene (6 bases). Germline CDR1 reads MNHEY; CDR2 reads SVGAGI. V gave up 5 bases and J gave up 5 bases, with 17 bases separating them. The CDR3 consists of 15 residues. For the CDR3, the DNA is TGTGCCAGCAGTCGGACAGCCCTCCTTGGAGATACGCAGTATTTT. Protein: CASSRTALLGDTQYF.

This chain links TRBV18 with TRBJ2-3; D ambiguous. Trimming pared 0 bases from V and 3 bases from J, leaving 7 bases between. The CDR3 consists of 14 residues. Per the germline V gene, CDR1 is KGHSH and CDR2 is LQKENI. CDR3 region: CASSPPARTDTQYF. CDR3 in DNA: TGTGCCAGCTCACCACCAGCTAGGACAGATACGCAGTATTTT.

This sequence joins TRBV19 and TRBJ1-2; TRBD1 matches 7 bases. The CDR3 loop spans 13 amino acids. The trim removed 4 bases at V and 4 bases at J, leaving 3 bases unmatched. Germline V lookup: CDR1 LNHDA, CDR2 SQIVND (reference sequence). This chain's CDR3 is CASSRDSFYGYTF. The CDR3 region has the DNA TGTGCCAGTAGTAGGGACAGCTTCTATGGCTACACCTTC.

The chain joins TRBV7-3 to TRBJ2-1, with a tentative D call TRBD1 (5 bases). The V and J ends lost 1 base and 2 bases respectively, with 9 bases between them. CDR1 and CDR2 from the germline V gene are SGHTA and FQGTGA. The CDR3 loop spans 15 amino acids. DNA of the CDR3: TGTGCCAGCAGCTTAAATCAGGGTACCTACAATGAGCAGTTCTTC. Encoded protein: CASSLNQGTYNEQFF.

This rearrangement joins TRBV9 to TRBJ2-1, with TRBD2 matching 9 bases. CDR1 and CDR2 from the germline V gene are SGDLS and YYNGEE. With V trimmed by 4 bases and J by 15 bases, 17 bases remained unmatched. The CDR3 runs to 15 residues. CDR3 sequence reads: CASSPPQGGLAKLFF. CDR3 in DNA: TGTGCCAGCAGCCCTCCCCAGGGGGGACTAGCTAAATTGTTCTTC.

J is TRBJ2-2 and V is TRBV27; the D gene is possibly TRBD1 (5 bases). The V gene lost 5 bases and the J gene lost 5 bases, with 9 bases spanning the gap. The CDR3 runs to 13 residues. CDR1 is MNHEY and CDR2 is SMNVEV in the germline V gene (reference sequence). The CDR3 nucleotides read TGTGCCAGCAGTCCTAGGGGAACCGGGGAGCTGTTTTTT. Residues: CASSPRGTGELFF.

The V call is TRBV19, the J call TRBJ1-4; D is unclear. In germline, CDR1 is LNHDA, CDR2 SQIVND (reference sequence). The CDR3 sequence is 14 residues long. V dropped 3 bases and J dropped 4 bases, with 9 bases sitting between them. The CDR3: CASSMSRNNEKLFF. In nucleotides, the CDR3 is TGTGCCAGTAGTATGTCCAGGAATAATGAAAAACTGTTTTTT.

The chain couples TRBV18 to TRBJ2-7, with D hard to call. Trimming cost V 6 bases and J 2 bases, with 20 bases left between them. Per the germline V gene, CDR1 is KGHSH and CDR2 is LQKENI. This CDR3 region has 16 residues. In DNA form, the CDR3 reads TGTGCCAGCTCCCAACCTAATGGGCAGGTGACCTACGAGCAGTACTTC. This encodes CASSQPNGQVTYEQYF.

This chain connects TRBV5-1 to TRBJ1-1; 9 bases agree with TRBD1. Germline CDR1 and CDR2: SGHRS and YFSETQ. Unmatched junction bases numbered 4, after V lost 3 bases and J lost 1 base. CDR3 length: 15 residues. The CDR3 DNA reads as TGCGCCAGCAGCTACGGACAGGGGAAGAACACTGAAGCTTTCTTT. Translated, it gives CASSYGQGKNTEAFF.

The V call is TRBV6-2 or TRBV6-3, the J call TRBJ2-3; 7 bases are a match to TRBD2. Losses at the gene ends were 5 bases for V and 2 bases for J; bases not matched to a gene: 10. Germline V gene sequence: CDR1 MNHEY, CDR2 SVGEGT. CDR3 length: 16 amino acids. The CDR3 coding sequence is TGTGCCAGCAGTCTATCGACTAGCTCAATCACAGATACGCAGTATTTT. Protein product: CASSLSTSSITDTQYF.

This clone was recorded once. V is TRBV7-2 and J is TRBJ1-1, with 9 bases identical to TRBD1. Trimming cost V 5 bases and J 5 bases; bases outside gene matches: 12. CDR1 and CDR2 (germline): SGHTA, FQGNSA. This CDR3 is built from 16 residues. The CDR3 loop is CASSPMQQGAGTEAFF. In nucleotides, the CDR3 is TGTGCCAGCAGCCCGATGCAACAGGGGGCAGGTACTGAAGCTTTCTTT.

The V gene is TRBV7-2, the J gene TRBJ1-5; D might be TRBD1 (5 bases). Looked up from germline, CDR1 is SGHTA and CDR2 is FQGNSA. V dropped 5 bases and J dropped 7 bases, with 24 bases sitting between them. The CDR3 consists of 17 residues. CDR3 region: CASSKRGGGGSRQPQHF. The CDR3, as DNA: TGTGCCAGCAGCAAAAGGGGTGGGGGGGGAAGCAGGCAGCCCCAGCATTTT.

J is TRBJ2-1 and V is TRBV19; 9 bases align to TRBD1. This CDR3 spans 18 amino acids. With V trimmed by 0 bases and J by 7 bases, 13 bases remained unmatched. The germline V gene encodes CDR1 LNHDA and CDR2 SQIVND (reference sequence). CDR3 DNA sequence: TGTGCCAGTAGTATAGATCCCCCCGGGACAGGGTGGGGGAATGAGCAGTTCTTC. Protein: CASSIDPPGTGWGNEQFF.